The 3 T cell receptor beta chains presented below share a single source sample, sequenced in a study of beta chain features in type 1 diabetes. Sequenced material consisted of expressed TCRB transcripts (all of the isolated RNA was reverse transcribed). Libraries were prepared by immunoSEQ multiplex PCR; TCRdb keeps only in-frame clonotypes and omits some of them. The repertoire holds 300,000 to 400,000 clones, with less than 9.5% as singletons. What was sequenced was central memory CD4+ T cells from blood. Receptors originate from a young woman in good health.

The chain recombines TRBV11-1 with TRBJ2-1, with TRBD2 matching 14 bases. CDR1 and CDR2 (germline): SGHAT, FQDESV (reference sequence). With V trimmed by 4 bases and J by 8 bases, 7 bases remained unmatched. The CDR3 covers 16 residues. For the CDR3, the DNA is TGTGCCAGCAGCTCCTCCGGGACTAGCGGGAGCTATGAGCAGTTCTTC. It yields the protein CASSSSGTSGSYEQFF. The full variable domain, completed using reference TRBV11-1 and TRBJ2-1, is EAEVAQSPRYKITEKSQAVAFWCDPISGHATLYWYRQILGQGPELLVQFQDESVVDDSQLPKDRFSAERLKGVDSTLKIQPAELGDSAMYLCASSSSGTSGSYEQFFGPGTRLTVL.

The chain employs TRBV11-2 and TRBJ2-7, with D possibly being TRBD2 (5 bases). With 3 bases removed from V and 6 bases from J, the gap between germline ends came to 18 bases. The CDR3 loop spans 15 amino acids. Germline V CDR1 and CDR2: SGHAT, FQNNGV. The CDR3, as DNA: TGTGCCAGCAGCTTGGGAGTCGCCTTCCTATCCGAGCAGTACTTC. Its protein is CASSLGVAFLSEQYF.

CDR3 region: CASARVSNTEAFF. CDR3 nucleotide sequence: TGTGCGTCGGCGCGTGTATCGAACACTGAAGCTTTCTTT. The V call is TRBV19, the J call TRBJ1-1; D uncertain. The germline CDR1 and CDR2 sequences are LNHDA and SQIVND (reference sequence). The length of the CDR3 is 13 residues.